A single sample is the source of the 4 T cell receptor beta chains below, sequenced in a study of siplizumab effects on memory and regulatory T cells. Using immunoSEQ multiplex PCR, the repertoire was profiled, and TCRdb retains in-frame clones only, with some absent. Among about 100,000 clones listed, around 90% were seen once. Sequencing was performed on Tregs sorted from blood. The source is a human donor in good health.

V and J are TRBV18 and TRBJ1-3; maybe TRBD1 (5 bases). Looked up from germline, CDR1 is KGHSH and CDR2 is LQKENI. V was clipped by 2 bases and J by 2 bases, with 10 bases between them. The CDR3 covers 15 residues. CDR3 amino acids: CASSPRAGTGNTIYF. Here the CDR3 DNA reads TGTGCCAGCTCACCAAGGGCAGGGACTGGAAACACCATATATTTT.

This clone was seen only once. The rearrangement joins TRBV9 to TRBJ2-7; TRBD2 matches at 11 bases. Germline V CDR1 and CDR2: SGDLS, YYNGEE. The CDR3 has 15 residues. J lost 3 bases, V lost 4 bases, and 6 bases had no gene match. In DNA form, the CDR3 reads TGTGCCAGCAGCCCCGGGACTAGCGGATACTACGAGCAGTACTTC. As protein: CASSPGTSGYYEQYF.

The chain is built from TRBV2 and TRBJ2-7, with TRBD2 matching 7 bases. The CDR3 totals 12 residues. CDR1 and CDR2 (germline): SNHLY, FYNNEI. V trimming: 5 bases; J trimming: 4 bases; junction bases outside the gene matches: 2. CDR3 nucleotides: TGTGCCAGCAGTCCACTAGCGTACGAGCAGTACTTC. It is translated as CASSPLAYEQYF.

This chain links TRBV11-3 with TRBJ2-3; D is perhaps TRBD1 (5 bases). The germline V gene encodes CDR1 SGHNT and CDR2 YENEEA. The length of the CDR3 is 14 residues. The V end was cut by 2 bases, the J end by 5 bases, with 11 bases between. This CDR3 is CASSLQGLGDTQYF. CDR3 nucleotide sequence: TGTGCCAGCAGCTTACAGGGTCTCGGAGATACGCAGTATTTT.